This TCR beta chain was captured by sequencing in a study of control samples from healthy donors and cancer patients. There are 14 residues in the CDR3. Germline lookup yields CDR1 SGHNT and CDR2 YENEEA. With 3 bases removed from V and 1 base from J, the gap between germline ends came to 9 bases. Method: immunoSEQ multiplex PCR; TCRdb's copy keeps in-frame clones and lacks some. The table includes a few hundred thousand clones, around nine tenths detected once. Source material: PBMCs. This sequence was found in a man aged 40-49 years with head and neck cancer. The V gene is TRBV11-3, the J gene TRBJ1-1, with D uncertain. The CDR3 bases are TGTGCCAGCAGCTTCGGCAACCAGAACACTGAAGCTTTCTTT. Its translation is CASSFGNQNTEAFF.